This T cell receptor beta chain was identified in a study of regulatory T cells in long-lasting Graves disease. Library construction for TCR beta used iRepertoire HTBI primers and Arm-PCR of CDR3 regions. TCRdb used MiXCR to reprocess the multiplex PCR reads, holding one entry per CDR3 protein. The profile covers around 400,000 distinct CDR3 sequences, with roughly 15% appearing a single time and approximately 7.8% taken by the ten largest. Time point described: newly diagnosed GD, antithyroid drugs for less than 3 months. PBMC-derived RNA was used for the TCR library. A further study also used this sample, focusing on T cells in Graves' hyperthyroidism and ophthalmopathy. That study adds: First-round RT-PCR with HTBI primers amplified the TCR CDR3 region.

The specimen was peripheral blood mononuclear cells (PBMCs), collected at new diagnosis, from a patient treated with antithyroid drugs. This TCR came from a woman in her forties with Graves disease.

Written as DNA, the CDR3 is TGTGCCAGCAGTTGGACAGCCTCAGAAGCTTTCTTT. It specifies CASSWTASEAFF. The rearrangement uses TRBV28 and TRBJ1-1, with D maybe TRBD1 (6 bases). Trimming cost V 4 bases and J 8 bases, with 11 bases left between them. Per germline, CDR1 MDHEN and CDR2 SYDVKM. CDR3 length equals 12 residues.